Listed here are 7 T cell receptor beta chains from one sample, sequenced in a study of cytomegalovirus exposure and HLA in healthy donors. The PCR used 60 Vbeta and 13 Jbeta primers. Data came from immunoSEQ multiplex PCR; TCRdb stores just in-frame clones and leaves some out. The repertoire holds roughly 120,000 clones, with 84% as singletons. Sequenced: PBMCs. The source of these receptors is a woman in her late teens or twenties in good health and CMV-seropositive.

The V and J genes are TRBV19 and TRBJ2-3; perhaps TRBD2 as D (6 bases). Germline CDR1 reads LNHDA; CDR2 reads SQIVND (reference sequence). This CDR3 is 15 amino acids long. V lost 3 bases to trimming and J lost 0 bases, with 10 bases between them. CDR3 nucleotides: TGTGCCAGTAGTATGGGAGGACCTAGCACAGATACGCAGTATTTT. It is translated as CASSMGGPSTDTQYF. The full variable domain, its missing parts supplied by reference TRBV19 and TRBJ2-3, is DGGITQSPKYLFRKEGQNVTLSCEQNLNHDAMYWYRQDPGQGLRLIYYSQIVNDFQKGDIAEGYSVSREKKESFPLTVTSAQKNPTAFYLCASSMGGPSTDTQYFGPGTRLTVL.

This clone has a handful of counts. For the CDR3, the DNA is TGCGCCAGCAGTCTAAGACAGGGGAGCCCTTACGAGCAGTACTTC. It yields the protein CASSLRQGSPYEQYF. The chain links TRBV4-1 to TRBJ2-7; 8 bases are shared with TRBD1. This CDR3 has 15 amino acids. V was pared by 6 bases and J by 4 bases, with 11 bases of the junction left unmatched. The germline gives CDR1 MGHRA, CDR2 YSYEKL.

This chain joins TRBV6-6 and TRBJ2-3, with TRBD1 as a possible D gene (5 bases). Trimming pared 6 bases from V and 0 bases from J, leaving 10 bases between. The length of the CDR3 is 14 residues. CDR1 and CDR2 from the germline V gene are MNHNY and SVGAGI (reference sequence). The CDR3 is CASRKTDSTDTQYF. The CDR3 DNA sequence: TGTGCCAGCAGAAAGACAGATAGCACAGATACGCAGTATTTT.

CDR3 protein: CASSLTSGGSGNTGELFF. CDR3 bases: TGTGCCAGCAGCTTAACTAGCGGGGGCTCTGGGAACACCGGGGAGCTGTTTTTT. The rearrangement joins TRBV7-9 to TRBJ2-2; 11 positions match TRBD2. Germline V gene lookup returns CDR1 SEHNR and CDR2 FQNEAQ (reference sequence). V was clipped by 2 bases and J by 1 base; unmatched bases: 6. The CDR3 loop spans 18 amino acids.

The V and J genes are TRBV30 and TRBJ2-7; 8 bases line up with TRBD1. The CDR3 contains 11 residues. V dropped 4 bases and J dropped 5; count of bases not matched to a gene: 1. The germline V gene has CDR1 GTSNPN and CDR2 SVGIG (reference sequence). In nucleotides, the CDR3 is TGTGCCTGGACAGGGGGCGACGAGCAGTACTTC. Protein sequence: CAWTGGDEQYF.

There are a few counts of this clone. The V gene is TRBV28, the J gene TRBJ2-3, with 13 nucleotides matching TRBD2. This CDR3 is built from 15 residues. The trim removed 4 bases at V and 6 bases at J, leaving 4 bases unmatched. Per the germline V gene, CDR1 is MDHEN and CDR2 is SYDVKM. CDR3 bases: TGTGCCAGCAGTTCACTAGCGGGGGGGCCGGATACGCAGTATTTT. Encoded protein: CASSSLAGGPDTQYF.

This chain joins TRBV27 and TRBJ2-7, with 9 bases matching TRBD1. Germline loops: CDR1 MNHEY, CDR2 SMNVEV (reference sequence). The CDR3 is 13 amino acids. V was pared by 5 bases and J by 12 bases, with 11 bases of the junction left unmatched. The CDR3 nucleotides read TGTGCCAGCAGTGAGGGGGACAGGGTAAGAATGTACTTC. Translated: CASSEGDRVRMYF.